The TCR beta chain described here comes from a study of T cell responses to AZD1222 COVID-19 vaccine. The CDR3 runs 12 residues. Per the germline V gene, CDR1 is MNHEY and CDR2 is SVGAGI. Deletions cut 2 bases from V and 3 bases from J, with 5 bases between. As regards this clone: Its matching antigen is unknown.

The assay was immunoSEQ multiplex PCR, and TCRdb's table has in-frame clones only and misses some. The data contain 80,000 to 100,000 clones, roughly nine tenths of them singletons. Study-level findings and limits: Dominant at 160-218 and 743-854, vaccine-associated CD4 TCRs also spanned spike. Baseline testing showed seropositivity in only a handful of AZD1222 recipients. In the spike-specific TCR repertoire, nearly half reportedly target unmutated variant regions.

This sequence was found in an adult who received the AZD1222 COVID-19 vaccine. The sample consisted of peripheral blood, taken 28 days after the second AZD1222 dose. The chain is built from TRBV6-5 and TRBJ2-7; D is possibly TRBD1 (5 bases). The CDR3 is CASSYDSYEQYF. DNA for the CDR3: TGTGCCAGCAGTTACGACAGCTACGAGCAGTACTTC.